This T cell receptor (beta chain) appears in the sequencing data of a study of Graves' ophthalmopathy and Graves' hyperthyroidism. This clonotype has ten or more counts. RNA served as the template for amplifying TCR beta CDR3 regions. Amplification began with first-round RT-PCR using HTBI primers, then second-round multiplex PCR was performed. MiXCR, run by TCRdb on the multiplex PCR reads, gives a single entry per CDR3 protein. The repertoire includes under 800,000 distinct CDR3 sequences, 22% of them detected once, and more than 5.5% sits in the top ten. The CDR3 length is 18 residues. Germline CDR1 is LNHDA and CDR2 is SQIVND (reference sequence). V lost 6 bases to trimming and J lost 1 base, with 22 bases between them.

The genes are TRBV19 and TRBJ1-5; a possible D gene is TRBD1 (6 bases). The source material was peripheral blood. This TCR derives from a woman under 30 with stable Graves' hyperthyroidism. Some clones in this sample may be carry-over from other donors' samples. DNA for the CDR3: TGTGCCAGTAGGGCCGAAGGGCGGGGGGCGGTCAGCAATCAGCCCCAGCATTTT. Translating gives CASRAEGRGAVSNQPQHF.